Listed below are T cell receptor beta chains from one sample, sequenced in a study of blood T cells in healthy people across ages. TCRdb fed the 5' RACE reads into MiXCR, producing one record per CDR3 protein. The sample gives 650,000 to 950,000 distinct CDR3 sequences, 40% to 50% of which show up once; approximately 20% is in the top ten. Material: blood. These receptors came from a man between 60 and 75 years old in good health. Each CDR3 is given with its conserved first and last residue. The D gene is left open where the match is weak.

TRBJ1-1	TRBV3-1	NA	CASSQDQEAFF
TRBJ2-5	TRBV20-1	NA	CSAIVIQETQYF
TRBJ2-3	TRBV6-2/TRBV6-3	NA	CASSRDRSTDTQYF
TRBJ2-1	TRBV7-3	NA	CASSLTRGGNEQFF
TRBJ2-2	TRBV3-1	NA	CASSRGTPNTGELFF
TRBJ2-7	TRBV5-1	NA	CASSLAPGPQGYEQYF
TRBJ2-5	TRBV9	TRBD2	CASSATSGGFETQYF
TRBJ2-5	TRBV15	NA	CATSRDRVLETQYF
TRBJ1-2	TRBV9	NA	CASSVGGYGYTF
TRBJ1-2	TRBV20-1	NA	CSAEFGDYGYTF
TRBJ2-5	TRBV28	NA	CASSYRGWERETQYF
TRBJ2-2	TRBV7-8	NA	CASSLIENRELFF
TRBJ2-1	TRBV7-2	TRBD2	CASSPPGLAEANEQFF
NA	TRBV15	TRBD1	CATSRDPHRGYNEQYF
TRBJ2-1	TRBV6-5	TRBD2	CASSLSGLAGANNEQFF
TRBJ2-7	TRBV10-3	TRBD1	CPISGPTGIDEQYF
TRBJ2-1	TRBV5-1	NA	CASSLRSPGDNEQFF
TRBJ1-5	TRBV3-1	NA	CASSRTGTSRPQPQHF
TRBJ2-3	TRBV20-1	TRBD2	CSAKKPGLAGGLTDTQYF
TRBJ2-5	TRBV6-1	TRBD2	CASSELVRGGAQYF
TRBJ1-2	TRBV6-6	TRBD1	CASSPDRGRGGYTF
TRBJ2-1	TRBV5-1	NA	CASRYMGASWNERFF
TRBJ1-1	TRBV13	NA	CASSGGVFGAFF
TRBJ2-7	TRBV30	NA	CAWSVLDQTYEQYF
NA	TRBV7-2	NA	CASSAVRGYEQYF
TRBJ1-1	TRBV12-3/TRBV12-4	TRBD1	CASRRQGMGTDTEAFF
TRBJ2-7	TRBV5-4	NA	CASSWDQGGTYEQYF
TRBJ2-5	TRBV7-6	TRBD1	CASSTWTGSVGETQYF
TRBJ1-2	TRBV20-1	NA	CSARDQYGYGYTF
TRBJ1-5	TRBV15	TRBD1	CATSRDLLQGVIGNQPQHF
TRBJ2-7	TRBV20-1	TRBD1	CSARDLGQTYEQYF
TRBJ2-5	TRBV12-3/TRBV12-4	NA	CASSLALGTFQETQYF
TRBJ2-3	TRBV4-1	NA	CASSQDLTASADTQYF
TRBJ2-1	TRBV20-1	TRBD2	CSASGGGAYNEQFF
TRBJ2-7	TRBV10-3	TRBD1	CAISELGTERYEQYF
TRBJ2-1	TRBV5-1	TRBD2	CASSQLAGAPGEQFF
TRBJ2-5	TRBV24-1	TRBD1	CATSGQGVKTQYF
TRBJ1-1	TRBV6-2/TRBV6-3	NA	CASSYYNMNTEAFF
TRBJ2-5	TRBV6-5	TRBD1	CASGYTGDGETQYF
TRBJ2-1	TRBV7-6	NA	CASSLAPGSNEQFF
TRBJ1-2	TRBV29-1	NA	CSAQGLTSYGYTF
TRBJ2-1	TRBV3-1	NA	CASSHSGANEQFF
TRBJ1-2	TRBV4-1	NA	CASSQSGGLDNYGYTF
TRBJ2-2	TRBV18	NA	CASSPRTGELFF
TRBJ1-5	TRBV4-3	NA	CASSQVAGNPTGPQHF
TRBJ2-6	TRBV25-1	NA	CASSSRKKSSGANVLTF
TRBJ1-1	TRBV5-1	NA	CASSLSNTEAFF
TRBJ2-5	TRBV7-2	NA	CASSPAATQETQYF
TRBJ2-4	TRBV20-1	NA	CSARDRPENIQYF
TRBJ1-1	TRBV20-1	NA	CSARGSAFGRTNTEAFF